This T cell receptor beta chain was recovered during a study of graft-versus-host responses after intestinal transplantation. Regarding this clone: Its antigen is unknown.

The CDR3 covers 13 residues. Germline CDR1 is MGHDK and CDR2 is SYGVNS. Deletions cut 1 base from V and 7 bases from J, with 10 bases between. Here immunoSEQ multiplex PCR was the method, and the copy in TCRdb shows in-frame clones only, minus some. The sample has 90,000 to 150,000 clones, approximately 92% seen once. The rearrangement links TRBV25-1 to TRBJ2-5; D unresolved. The receptor comes from a human donor who received an intestinal transplant. Here the sequenced sample was unstimulated CD4+ T cells sorted from spleen or lymph node cells, taken before intestinal transplant. CDR3 coding DNA: TGTGCCAGCAGTGAATCCCGCCTAGGGACCCAGTACTTC. This translates into CASSESRLGTQYF.